This T cell receptor beta chain was profiled in a study of T cell responses to AZD1222 COVID-19 vaccine. CDR3 size: 16 residues. Germline CDR1 SGHTA, CDR2 FQGNSA. V lost 1 base to trimming and J lost 2 bases, with 14 bases between them. Libraries were prepared by immunoSEQ multiplex PCR; TCRdb keeps only in-frame clonotypes and omits some of them. In the table there are 100,000 or so clones, less than 95% of which are singletons. Regarding this clone: What it binds is not known.

Whole-study results and caveats: Reportedly, nearly half the spike-specific TCRs target unmutated variant regions. Of the AZD1222 recipients, only 5 to 7 were seropositive at baseline. Donors in the cohort were predominantly white British and more often female, and clonal diversity was possibly underestimated.

This rearrangement joins TRBV7-2 to TRBJ1-2, with D possibly TRBD1 on 6 matching bases. The clonotype originates from an adult in good health. The input for sequencing was peripheral blood, taken on day 0 of AZD1222 vaccination. The CDR3 spells CASSLGGAPGNYGYTF. The CDR3 DNA is TGTGCCAGCAGCTTAGGGGGGGCCCCTGGGAACTATGGCTACACCTTC.